This TCR beta chain was profiled in a study of regulatory T cells in long-lasting Graves disease. General observations from the study: A greater number of public clonotypes (2,741) was shared by persistent patients than by new patients (around 970).

Stated time point: newly diagnosed GD, antithyroid drugs for less than 3 months. TCR sequences were obtained from RNA taken from PBMCs. Peripheral blood, around 10 milliliters of it, was drawn into EDTA tubes. Researchers made TCR beta libraries by using iRepertoire HTBI primers and running Arm-PCR on CDR3 regions. TCRdb re-called the multiplex PCR reads with MiXCR, one entry per CDR3 protein. Of 550,000 to 600,000 distinct CDR3 sequences listed, about 16% are singletons. The CDR3 covers 12 residues. Per germline, CDR1 DFQATT and CDR2 SNEGSKA (reference sequence). This clonotype was seen a single time. What it recognizes is unknown. Its ends do not fully match the called genes, so a read error is possible. Another study also made use of these data, one on T cells in Graves' hyperthyroidism and ophthalmopathy. That paper adds: Researchers ran a first-round RT-PCR on the TCR CDR3 using the HTBI primer set. The model forecast ophthalmopathy, anticipating it by a median around 6.5 months before onset.

The sequenced sample was peripheral blood mononuclear cells (PBMCs), obtained at new diagnosis, from a patient treated with antithyroid drugs. V is TRBV20-1 and J is TRBJ2-7; D is unresolved. The sequence came from a man aged 18 to 35 with Graves disease. CDR3 in amino acids: CGARVAALEQYF. The CDR3 nucleotides read TGCGGTGCTAGAGTGGCAGCGCTCGAGCAGTACTTC.